The count of the clone carrying this T cell receptor (beta chain) is one. The antigen remains unidentified. The CDR3 contains 17 residues. V lost 5 bases to trimming and J lost 3 bases; unmatched junction nucleotides: 10. Per germline, CDR1 MGHDK and CDR2 SYGVNS. The sample comes from a study of blood T cells in healthy people across ages. General study points: Diversity of TCR beta correlated strongly with naive T cell percentage. Changes seen in expanded clonotypes were possibly confounded by donor CMV status left unknown. Older age went with lower TCR beta diversity per million T cells, in a roughly linear way.

The authors ran a second PCR of roughly 7 to 11 cycles using a sample-barcoded 5' primer and a J-beta primer mix. TCRdb re-analysed the 5' RACE reads in MiXCR, keeping a single row per CDR3 protein. The sample carries about 1.5 million distinct CDR3 sequences, approximately 42% recorded once. The clonotype originates from a woman between 18 and 30 years old in good health. Material for sequencing was blood. The chain combines TRBV25-1 with TRBJ2-2; 9 positions agree with TRBD1. This chain's CDR3 is CASSSPRDRVDTGELFF. Written as DNA, the CDR3 is TGTGCCAGCAGTTCTCCCCGGGACAGGGTGGACACCGGGGAGCTGTTTTTT.